The 9 T cell receptor beta chains reported below all come from one sample, sequenced in a study of blood T cell repertoires in COVID-19. Assay: immunoSEQ multiplex PCR; the TCRdb copy retains only in-frame clones and omits some. The sample contains about 350,000 clones, 87% of which appear only once. The specimen sequenced was PBMCs or T cells enriched from blood (not recorded which). Receptors were obtained from a woman under 40 who had recovered from COVID-19.

The chain is built from TRBV24-1 and TRBJ2-2, with D maybe TRBD2 (6 bases). CDR3 length: 15 residues. V shed 3 bases and J shed 3 bases, with 10 bases lying between them. The V gene's germline CDR1 is KGHDR and CDR2 SFDVKD. CDR3 sequence: CATSDLRRDTGELFF. In DNA, the CDR3 is TGTGCCACCAGTGATCTCCGGAGGGACACCGGGGAGCTGTTTTTT.

The V gene is TRBV7-8, the J gene TRBJ1-1, with TRBD1 matching 9 bases. In germline, CDR1 is SGHVS, CDR2 FQNEAQ. J lost 10 bases, V lost 5 bases, and 8 bases had no gene match. The CDR3 has 13 amino acids. This CDR3 is CASSLIMTGGAFF. CDR3 in DNA: TGTGCCAGCAGCCTGATCATGACAGGGGGAGCTTTCTTT.

The V gene is TRBV29-1, the J gene TRBJ2-3, with 7 bases identical to TRBD2. There are 13 residues in the CDR3. Per the germline V gene, CDR1 is SQVTM and CDR2 is ANQGSEA. Germline trimming cut 3 bases from V and 5 bases from J; bases unmatched to any gene: 5. The CDR3: CSVERGTGDTQYF. CDR3 DNA sequence: TGCAGCGTTGAGCGGGGGACGGGAGATACGCAGTATTTT.

V gene TRBV28 combines with J gene TRBJ2-3; tentative D call: TRBD1 (6 bases). V was cut by 3 bases and J by 0 bases, with 10 bases left in between. CDR3 length: 15 amino acids. The germline V gene encodes CDR1 MDHEN and CDR2 SYDVKM. CDR3 sequence (DNA): TGTGCCAGCAGTTTCGGACAGACTAGCACAGATACGCAGTATTTT. Amino acid sequence: CASSFGQTSTDTQYF.

CDR3 bases: TGCAGCATCCAGACAGGGCGGGAGACCCAGTACTTC. Translating it yields CSIQTGRETQYF. The chain employs TRBV29-1 and TRBJ2-5, with 7 bases matching TRBD1. Germline lookup yields CDR1 SQVTM and CDR2 ANQGSEA. V shed 8 bases, J shed 5 bases, and the junction held 8 bases outside the gene matches. CDR3 length: 12 amino acids.

V is TRBV28 and J is TRBJ1-1; 8 bases line up with TRBD1. CDR3 length: 17 amino acids. Trimming removed 1 base from V and 4 bases from J; junction bases left unmatched: 11. Germline CDR1 MDHEN, CDR2 SYDVKM. CDR3 sequence reads: CASSLFTLRQGSTEAFF. The CDR3 DNA sequence: TGTGCCAGCAGTTTATTCACTTTACGACAGGGGAGCACTGAAGCTTTCTTT.

The sample holds a few counts of this clone. The chain couples TRBV28 to TRBJ1-6; the D is unclear. The CDR3 totals 15 residues. V lost 6 bases, J lost 8 bases, and 17 bases lay in between. The germline gives CDR1 MDHEN, CDR2 SYDVKM. The CDR3 spells CASSHSVELDSPLHF. Written as DNA, the CDR3 is TGTGCCAGCAGCCACTCGGTAGAATTGGATTCACCCCTCCACTTT.

This clone is a singleton in its sample. The J gene is TRBJ2-2, the V gene TRBV28, with 9 nucleotides matching TRBD1. J lost 8 bases, V lost 3 bases, and 10 bases had no gene match. Germline V gene lookup returns CDR1 MDHEN and CDR2 SYDVKM. CDR3 length: 16 residues. The CDR3 loop is CASSFERTGVGGELFF. The DNA of the CDR3 is TGTGCCAGCAGTTTTGAACGGACAGGGGTCGGTGGGGAGCTGTTTTTT.

The chain uses TRBV5-1 and TRBJ1-5; TRBD1 agrees at 9 bases. V lost 0 bases, J lost 7 bases, and 8 bases stayed unmatched. In germline, CDR1 is SGHRS, CDR2 YFSETQ. This CDR3 is 16 amino acids long. CDR3 region: CASSLGDRVEGQPQHF. CDR3 bases: TGCGCCAGCAGCTTGGGGGACAGGGTGGAAGGGCAGCCCCAGCATTTT.